This paragraph reports one T cell receptor beta chain. Its specificity is not known. These data originate in a study of cytomegalovirus exposure and HLA in healthy donors. Findings and limits, study-wide: Some V segments (TRBV6-2 and TRBV6-3 among them) were excluded as indistinguishable. Most likely, a cluster of highly shared sequence variants arose as a sequencing artifact. High specificity and sensitivity for cytomegalovirus status were reported for the classifier.

The PCR contained 60 Vbeta and 13 Jbeta primers. This table comes from immunoSEQ multiplex PCR, and its TCRdb copy is limited to in-frame clones, with some not included. The sample lists about 170,000 clones; about 85% were seen once. Germline V CDR1 and CDR2: LGHNA, YSLEER. CDR3 length equals 13 residues. The ends were cut back, 0 bases at V and 8 bases at J, with 8 bases in the middle. J is TRBJ2-1 and V is TRBV4-3, with D hard to call. The origin of this receptor is a woman between 45 and 60 years old in good health and CMV-seropositive. The source material was PBMCs. The CDR3 protein is CASSQDWPDEQFF. CDR3 in DNA: TGCGCCAGCAGCCAAGATTGGCCCGATGAGCAGTTCTTC.